This entry describes one T cell receptor (beta chain). The method was immunoSEQ multiplex PCR; TCRdb's version includes in-frame clones alone and lacks a portion of them. The repertoire includes about 340,000 clones, about 94% of them detected once, and under 7% sits in the top ten. Time point meaning: blood from clinic visit 5 months post-surgery; TSC patient then seizure free. Only cases whose brain tissue showed the highest T cell transcript signatures were sequenced. Pre-surgery treatment included at least one anti-epileptic drug. The entry originates in a study of brain T cells in children with intractable seizures. The input for sequencing was peripheral blood, taken roughly 5 months after surgery. The origin of this receptor is a boy under two years old with tuberous sclerosis and intractable seizures.

CDR3 sequence: CAWNGVGAGPTDTQYF. In DNA form, the CDR3 reads TGTGCCTGGAACGGGGTGGGGGCCGGTCCCACAGATACGCAGTATTTT. The V call is TRBV30, the J call TRBJ2-3; possibly TRBD1 for D (6 bases). CDR1 and CDR2 from the germline V gene are GTSNPN and SVGIG (reference sequence). CDR3 length: 16 amino acids. V shed 4 bases and J shed 2 bases, with 19 bases lying between them.